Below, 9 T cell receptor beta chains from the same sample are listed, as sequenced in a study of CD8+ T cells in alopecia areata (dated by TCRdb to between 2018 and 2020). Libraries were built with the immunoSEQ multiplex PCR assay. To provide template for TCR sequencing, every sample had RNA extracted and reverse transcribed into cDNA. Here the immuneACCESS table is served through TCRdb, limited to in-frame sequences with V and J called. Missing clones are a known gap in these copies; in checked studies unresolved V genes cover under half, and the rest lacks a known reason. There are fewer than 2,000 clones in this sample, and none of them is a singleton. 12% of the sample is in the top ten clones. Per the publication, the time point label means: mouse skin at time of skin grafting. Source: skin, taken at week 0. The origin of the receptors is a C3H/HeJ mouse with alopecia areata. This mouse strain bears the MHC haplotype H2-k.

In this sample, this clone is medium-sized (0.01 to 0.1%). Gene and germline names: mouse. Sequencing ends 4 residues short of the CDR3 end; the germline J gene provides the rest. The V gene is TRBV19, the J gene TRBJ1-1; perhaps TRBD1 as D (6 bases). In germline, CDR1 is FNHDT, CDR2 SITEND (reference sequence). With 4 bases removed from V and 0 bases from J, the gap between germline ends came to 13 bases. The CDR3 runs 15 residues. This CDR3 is CASSPSGTTNTEVFF. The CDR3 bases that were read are TGTGCCAGCAGTCCTTCCGGGACAACAAACACA.

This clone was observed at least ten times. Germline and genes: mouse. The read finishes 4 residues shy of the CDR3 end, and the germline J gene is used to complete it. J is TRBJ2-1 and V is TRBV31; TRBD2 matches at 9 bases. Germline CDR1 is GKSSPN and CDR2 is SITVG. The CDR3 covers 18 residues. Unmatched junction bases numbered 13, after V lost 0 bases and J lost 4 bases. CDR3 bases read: TGTGCCTGGAGTCTCAGGAAGGACTGGGGAGGCGGTTATGCT. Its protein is CAWSLRKDWGGGYA. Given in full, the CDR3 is CAWSLRKDWGGGYAEQFF.

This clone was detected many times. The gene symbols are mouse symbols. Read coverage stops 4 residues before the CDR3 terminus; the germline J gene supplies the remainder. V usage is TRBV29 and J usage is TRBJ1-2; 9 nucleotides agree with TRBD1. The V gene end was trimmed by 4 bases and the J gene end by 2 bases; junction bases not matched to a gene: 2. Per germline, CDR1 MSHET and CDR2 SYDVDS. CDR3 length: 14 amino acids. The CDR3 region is CASSWGTGNSDYTF. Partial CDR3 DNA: TGTGCTAGCAGTTGGGGGACAGGGAACTCC.

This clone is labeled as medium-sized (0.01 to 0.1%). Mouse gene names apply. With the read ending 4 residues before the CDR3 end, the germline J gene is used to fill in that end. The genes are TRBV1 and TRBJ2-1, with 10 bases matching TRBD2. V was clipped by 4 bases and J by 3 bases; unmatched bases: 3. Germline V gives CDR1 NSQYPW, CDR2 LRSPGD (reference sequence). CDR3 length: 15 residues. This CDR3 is CTCSVDWGFYAEQFF. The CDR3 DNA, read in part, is TGCACCTGCAGTGTGGACTGGGGGTTCTATGCT.

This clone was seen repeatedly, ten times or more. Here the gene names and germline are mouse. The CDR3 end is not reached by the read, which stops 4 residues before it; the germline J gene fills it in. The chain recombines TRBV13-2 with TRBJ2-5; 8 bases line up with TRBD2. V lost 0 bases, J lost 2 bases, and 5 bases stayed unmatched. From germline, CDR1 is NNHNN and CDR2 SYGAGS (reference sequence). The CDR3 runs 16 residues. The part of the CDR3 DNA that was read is TGTGCCAGCGGTGATGCATCATGGGGGGGCCAAGAC. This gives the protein CASGDASWGGQD. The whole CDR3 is CASGDASWGGQDTQYF.

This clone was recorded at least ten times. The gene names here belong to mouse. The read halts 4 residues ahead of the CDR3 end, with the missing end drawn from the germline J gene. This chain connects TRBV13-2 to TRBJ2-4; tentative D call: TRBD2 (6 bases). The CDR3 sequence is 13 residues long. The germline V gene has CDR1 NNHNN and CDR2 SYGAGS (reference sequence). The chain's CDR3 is CASGDGTENTLYF. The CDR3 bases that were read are TGTGCCAGCGGTGATGGGACTGAAAAC.

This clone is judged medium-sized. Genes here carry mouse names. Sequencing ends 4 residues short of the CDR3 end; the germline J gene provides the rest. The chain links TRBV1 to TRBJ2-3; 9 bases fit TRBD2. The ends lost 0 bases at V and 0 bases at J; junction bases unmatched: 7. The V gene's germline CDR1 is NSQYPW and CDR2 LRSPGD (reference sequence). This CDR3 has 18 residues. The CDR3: CTCSADLMGGPSAETLYF. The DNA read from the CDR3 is TGCACCTGCAGTGCAGATCTGATGGGGGGGCCTAGTGCAGAA.

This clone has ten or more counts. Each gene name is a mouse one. CDR3 DNA, as far as it was read: TGTGCCAGCAGCCAAGTGGGCGCTGGGTATGCT. It translates to CASSQVGAGYA. The entire CDR3 reads CASSQVGAGYAEQFF. The gene calls are TRBV5 and TRBJ2-1; possible D gene TRBD2, 5 bases. The sequence runs out 4 residues before the end of the CDR3; the remainder is reconstructed from the germline J gene. The CDR3 sequence is 15 residues long. The germline V gene encodes CDR1 LGHNA and CDR2 YNLKQL (reference sequence). V lost 1 base and J lost 4, with 11 bases in between.

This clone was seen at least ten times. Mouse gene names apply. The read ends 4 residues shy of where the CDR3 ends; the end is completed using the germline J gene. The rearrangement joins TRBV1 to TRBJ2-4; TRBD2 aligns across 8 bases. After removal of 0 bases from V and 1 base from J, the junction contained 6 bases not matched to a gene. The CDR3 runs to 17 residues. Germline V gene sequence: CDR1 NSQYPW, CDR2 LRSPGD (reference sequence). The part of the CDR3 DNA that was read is TGCACCTGCAGTGCAGATCTGTCCTGGGGGGGTCAAAAC. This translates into CTCSADLSWGGQN. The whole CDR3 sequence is CTCSADLSWGGQNTLYF.